The rows below give T cell receptor beta chains drawn from one sample of a study of cytomegalovirus exposure and HLA in healthy donors. Clones were read by immunoSEQ multiplex PCR, and TCRdb kept only the in-frame ones, dropping some. The sample includes approximately 86,000 clones, about 85% of them seen just once. The sequenced sample consisted of PBMCs. The receptors originated from a middle-aged man in good health and CMV-seropositive. CDR3s include the opening cysteine and the closing phenylalanine or tryptophan. The order of the fields is D gene, V gene, clone size, J gene, CDR3 protein, CDR3 DNA. D genes are given only for firm matches. Not all rows give a size; the values are once, few, many and, for expanded clones, a class.

d_call: NA; v_call: TRBV19; clone_size: NA; j_call: TRBJ1-6; cdr3_aa: CASMGSPAYNSPLHF; cdr3_nt: TGTGCCAGTATGGGCAGCCCAGCCTATAATTCACCCCTCCACTTT
d_call: NA; v_call: TRBV7-6; clone_size: few; j_call: TRBJ2-5; cdr3_aa: CASSLAEGTQYF; cdr3_nt: TGTGCCAGCAGCTTAGCGGAGGGTACCCAGTACTTC
d_call: TRBD1; v_call: TRBV4-1; clone_size: NA; j_call: TRBJ2-1; cdr3_aa: CASRPTGGYNEQFF; cdr3_nt: TGCGCCAGCCGCCCGACAGGGGGGTACAATGAGCAGTTCTTC
d_call: TRBD1; v_call: TRBV5-6; clone_size: NA; j_call: TRBJ2-1; cdr3_aa: CASSLMGQGPYNEQFF; cdr3_nt: TGTGCCAGCAGCTTAATGGGACAGGGTCCCTACAATGAGCAGTTCTTC
d_call: TRBD2; v_call: TRBV11-3; clone_size: NA; j_call: TRBJ2-5; cdr3_aa: CASSLAGGVGETQYF; cdr3_nt: TGTGCCAGCAGCTTAGCGGGGGGGGTAGGGGAGACCCAGTACTTC
d_call: NA; v_call: TRBV4-2; clone_size: NA; j_call: TRBJ1-5; cdr3_aa: CASSQVGGNQPQHF; cdr3_nt: TGTGCCAGCAGCCAAGTCGGGGGTAATCAGCCCCAGCATTTT
d_call: NA; v_call: TRBV6-1; clone_size: NA; j_call: TRBJ1-6; cdr3_aa: CASSGAAGGNSPLHF; cdr3_nt: TGTGCCAGCAGTGGAGCGGCTGGGGGCAATTCACCCCTCCACTTT
d_call: TRBD1; v_call: TRBV27; clone_size: NA; j_call: TRBJ1-2; cdr3_aa: CASSSWTGINYGYTF; cdr3_nt: TGTGCCAGCAGTTCGTGGACAGGGATTAACTATGGCTACACCTTC
d_call: NA; v_call: TRBV4-1; clone_size: NA; j_call: TRBJ1-1; cdr3_aa: CASSQDARADRTEAFF; cdr3_nt: TGCGCCAGCAGCCAAGATGCGAGGGCAGATCGAACTGAAGCTTTCTTT
d_call: TRBD2; v_call: TRBV5-1; clone_size: once; j_call: TRBJ2-7; cdr3_aa: CASSSGTSGYEQYF; cdr3_nt: TGCGCCAGCAGCTCTGGGACTAGCGGCTACGAGCAGTACTTC
d_call: NA; v_call: TRBV6-5; clone_size: NA; j_call: TRBJ1-5; cdr3_aa: CASSPTSGGNQPQHF; cdr3_nt: TGTGCCAGCAGCCCCACCTCGGGAGGCAATCAGCCCCAGCATTTT
d_call: TRBD2; v_call: TRBV10-3; clone_size: NA; j_call: TRBJ2-1; cdr3_aa: CATLGLVWGSYNEQFF; cdr3_nt: TGTGCCACCCTGGGACTAGTTTGGGGCTCCTACAATGAGCAGTTCTTC
d_call: TRBD1; v_call: TRBV6-5; clone_size: NA; j_call: TRBJ1-6; cdr3_aa: CASIRGQGYNSPLHF; cdr3_nt: TGTGCCAGCATTCGAGGACAGGGGTATAATTCACCCCTCCACTTT
d_call: TRBD2; v_call: TRBV9; clone_size: few; j_call: TRBJ2-2; cdr3_aa: CASSTRTSGGTGELFF; cdr3_nt: TGTGCCAGCAGCACACGGACTAGCGGGGGCACCGGGGAGCTGTTTTTT
d_call: NA; v_call: TRBV7-2; clone_size: NA; j_call: TRBJ2-7; cdr3_aa: CASSTDYGGDEQYF; cdr3_nt: TGTGCCAGCAGCACCGATTACGGGGGAGACGAGCAGTACTTC
d_call: TRBD1; v_call: TRBV5-1; clone_size: NA; j_call: TRBJ2-7; cdr3_aa: CASSPKTGPSYEQYF; cdr3_nt: TGCGCCAGCAGCCCGAAGACAGGGCCTTCCTACGAGCAGTACTTC
d_call: NA; v_call: TRBV7-9; clone_size: NA; j_call: TRBJ1-1; cdr3_aa: CASSSTWSTEAFF; cdr3_nt: TGTGCCAGCAGCTCAACGTGGAGCACTGAAGCTTTCTTT
d_call: NA; v_call: TRBV6-6; clone_size: NA; j_call: TRBJ1-3; cdr3_aa: CASSHRTAGNTIYF; cdr3_nt: TGTGCCAGCAGTCATCGGACAGCTGGAAACACCATATATTTT
d_call: TRBD2; v_call: TRBV9; clone_size: NA; j_call: TRBJ2-1; cdr3_aa: CASSVYSGGACEQFF; cdr3_nt: TGTGCCAGCAGCGTATATAGCGGGGGGGCGTGTGAGCAGTTCTTC
d_call: TRBD1; v_call: TRBV5-1; clone_size: once; j_call: TRBJ1-2; cdr3_aa: CASRRGAVERTGANYGYTF; cdr3_nt: TGCGCCAGCAGGCGGGGGGCAGTAGAGCGGACAGGGGCCAACTATGGCTACACCTTT
d_call: NA; v_call: TRBV30; clone_size: NA; j_call: TRBJ2-3; cdr3_aa: CAWSHWRGASGRTDTQYF; cdr3_nt: TGTGCCTGGAGCCACTGGCGGGGAGCCTCGGGTCGCACAGATACGCAGTATTTT
d_call: NA; v_call: TRBV7-8; clone_size: once; j_call: TRBJ2-7; cdr3_aa: CASSLAGSGSYEQYF; cdr3_nt: TGTGCCAGCAGCTTGGCAGGTAGCGGCTCCTACGAGCAGTACTTC
d_call: TRBD1; v_call: TRBV14; clone_size: NA; j_call: TRBJ1-6; cdr3_aa: CASSQQLTGINSPLHF; cdr3_nt: TGTGCCAGCAGCCAACAACTGACAGGGATTAATTCACCCCTCCACTTT
d_call: NA; v_call: TRBV7-2; clone_size: few; j_call: TRBJ1-1; cdr3_aa: CASSLVWANTEAFF; cdr3_nt: TGTGCCAGCAGCTTAGTGTGGGCGAACACTGAAGCTTTCTTT
d_call: NA; v_call: TRBV7-6; clone_size: once; j_call: TRBJ2-7; cdr3_aa: CASSLAPLYEQYF; cdr3_nt: TGTGCCAGCAGCTTAGCCCCCCTCTACGAGCAGTACTTC
d_call: TRBD2; v_call: TRBV4-2; clone_size: NA; j_call: TRBJ2-7; cdr3_aa: CASSQDKLAGGNEQYF; cdr3_nt: TGTGCCAGCAGCCAAGATAAGCTAGCGGGAGGAAACGAGCAGTACTTC
d_call: NA; v_call: TRBV7-2; clone_size: NA; j_call: TRBJ2-5; cdr3_aa: CASSLHGSRGETQYF; cdr3_nt: TGTGCCAGCAGCTTACACGGGAGTAGAGGAGAGACCCAGTACTTC